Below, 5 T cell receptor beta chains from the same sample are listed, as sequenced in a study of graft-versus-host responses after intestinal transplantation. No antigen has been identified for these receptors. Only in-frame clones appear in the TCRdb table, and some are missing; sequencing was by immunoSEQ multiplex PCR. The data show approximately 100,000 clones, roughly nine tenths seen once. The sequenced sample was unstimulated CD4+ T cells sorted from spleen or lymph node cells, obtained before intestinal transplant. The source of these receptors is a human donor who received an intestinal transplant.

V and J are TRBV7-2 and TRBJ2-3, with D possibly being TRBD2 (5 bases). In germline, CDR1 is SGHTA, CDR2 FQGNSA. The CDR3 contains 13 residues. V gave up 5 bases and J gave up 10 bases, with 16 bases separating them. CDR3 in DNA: TGTGCCAGCAGCCCCATCTCGGACTCCTCGCAGTATTTT. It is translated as CASSPISDSSQYF.

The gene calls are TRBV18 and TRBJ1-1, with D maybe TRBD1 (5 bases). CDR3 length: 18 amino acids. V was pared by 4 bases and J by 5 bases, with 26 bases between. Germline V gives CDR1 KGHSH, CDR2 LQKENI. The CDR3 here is CASSRLVRQGPFATEAFF. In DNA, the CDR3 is TGTGCCAGCTCACGTTTGGTCAGGCAGGGTCCCTTTGCGACTGAAGCTTTCTTT.

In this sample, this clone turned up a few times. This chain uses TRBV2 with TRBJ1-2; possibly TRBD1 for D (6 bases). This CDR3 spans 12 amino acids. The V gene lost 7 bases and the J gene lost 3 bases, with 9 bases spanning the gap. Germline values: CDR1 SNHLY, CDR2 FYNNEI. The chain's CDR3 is CASTWGHYGYTF. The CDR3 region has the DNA TGTGCCAGCACCTGGGGGCACTATGGCTACACCTTC.

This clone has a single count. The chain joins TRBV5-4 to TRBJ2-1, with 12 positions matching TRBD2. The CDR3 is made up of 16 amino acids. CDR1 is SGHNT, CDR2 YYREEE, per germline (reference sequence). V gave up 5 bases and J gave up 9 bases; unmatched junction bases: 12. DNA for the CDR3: TGTGCCAGCAGGACCGGGCTAGCGGGGGGGCCTGGTGAGCAGTTCTTC. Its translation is CASRTGLAGGPGEQFF. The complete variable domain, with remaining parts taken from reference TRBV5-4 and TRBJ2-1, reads ETGVTQSPTHLIKTRGQQVTLRCSSQSGHNTVSWYQQALGQGPQFIFQYYREEENGRGNFPPRFSGLQFPNYSSELNVNALELDDSALYLCASRTGLAGGPGEQFFGPGTRLTVL.

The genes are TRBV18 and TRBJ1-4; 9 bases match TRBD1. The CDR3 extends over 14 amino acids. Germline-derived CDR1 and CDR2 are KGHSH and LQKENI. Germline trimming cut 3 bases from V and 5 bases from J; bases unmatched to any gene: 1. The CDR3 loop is CASSPDRGNEKLFF. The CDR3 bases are TGTGCCAGCTCACCGGACAGGGGAAATGAAAAACTGTTTTTT.